This TCR beta chain comes out of a study of immune heterogeneity within non-small cell lung tumors. About the research overall: In total, the tumors were 4 squamous cell carcinomas, around 10 non-squamous carcinomas and 1 not otherwise specified. The study, taken as a whole, reports: Largely distinct from one individual patient to the next were the high-frequency T-cell receptor beta clonotypes. Within a patient, dominant CDR3 beta clonotypes were shared across sites, though different locations had unique frequent clones.

Regarding this clonotype: Its antigen is unidentified.

As template, the study used bulk tumor genomic DNA at approximately 610 ng per sample. During surgery, each primary tumor gave multiple biopsies spaced as far apart as possible. The study enrolled patients with untreated, newly diagnosed non-small cell lung cancer who underwent curative surgery. Amplification of the TCR beta CDR3 was achieved through multiplex PCR with 32 V and 13 J primers. TCRdb fed the multiplex PCR reads into MiXCR, producing one record per CDR3 protein. The sample consists of 20,000 to 25,000 distinct CDR3 sequences, approximately 26% of them appearing once. The CDR3 has 14 amino acids. Germline V gene sequence: CDR1 LNHDA, CDR2 SQIVND (reference sequence). Trimming cost V 5 bases and J 0 bases, with 8 bases left between them.

Sequenced material: lung tumor tissue. The rearrangement uses TRBV19 and TRBJ1-5; D gene ambiguous. The receptor's source is a man aged 35 to 55 with non-small cell lung cancer. The DNA of the CDR3 is TGTGCCAGTAGTTCGGCGGATAGCAATCAGCCCCAGCATTTT. Residues: CASSSADSNQPQHF.